This TCR beta chain derives from a study of T cell repertoires in cytomegalovirus infection. TCRdb reprocessed the reads with MiXCR, giving one entry per CDR3 protein. The sample lists 200,000 to 250,000 distinct CDR3 sequences, 22% occurring once. The V segment lost 5 bases and the J segment 7 bases; nucleotides outside the gene matches: 14. The CDR3 length is 17 residues. Germline loops: CDR1 MDHEN, CDR2 SYDVKM. The V call is TRBV28, the J call TRBJ2-2, with 9 bases identical to TRBD2. The sample comprised CD8+ T cells from PBMCs. The receptor was derived from a human donor in good health (CMV status not recorded). Some clones in this sample may be carry-over from other donors' samples. CDR3 nucleotide sequence: TGTGCCAGCAGTCCTGGCGGGGGGGCCGTGTGGGTCGGGGAGCTGTTTTTT. Its translation: CASSPGGGAVWVGELFF.